These T cell receptor beta chains were read from a single sample in a study of regulatory T cells in long-lasting Graves disease. Each CDR3 protein is one row after TCRdb ran MiXCR on the multiplex PCR reads. The sample lists approximately 400,000 distinct CDR3 sequences; approximately 12% were seen once. The data were also submitted as part of a second study, on T cells in Graves' hyperthyroidism and ophthalmopathy.

The sample was peripheral blood mononuclear cells (PBMCs), taken at new diagnosis, from a patient treated with antithyroid drugs. These receptors all stem from a woman aged 18-35 years with Graves disease. The CDR3 runs from the conserved cysteine through the conserved F or W. Each record gives: CDR3 protein, CDR3 DNA, J gene, CDR3 length, D gene, clone size, V gene. The D gene is left open where the match is weak. Only some rows state a clone size, as once, few, many or a class for expanded clones.

cdr3_aa: CASSRRSGATYNSPLHF; cdr3_nt: TGCGCCAGCAGCCGCCGGTCAGGGGCTACATATAATTCACCCCTCCACTTT; j_call: TRBJ1-6; cdr3_length: 17; d_call: .; clone_size: .; v_call: TRBV4-3
cdr3_aa: CASSFFTPTNEKLFF; cdr3_nt: TGTGCCAGCAGTTTTTTCACTCCAACTAATGAAAAACTGTTTTTT; j_call: TRBJ1-4; cdr3_length: 15; d_call: .; clone_size: few; v_call: TRBV28
cdr3_aa: CASSHSGAHTDTQYF; cdr3_nt: TGTGCCAGCAGCCATAGCGGGGCCCACACAGATACGCAGTATTTT; j_call: TRBJ2-3; cdr3_length: 15; d_call: TRBD2; clone_size: .; v_call: TRBV4-2
cdr3_aa: CASSSPYEQYF; cdr3_nt: TGTGCCAGCAGTTCACCTTACGAGCAGTACTTC; j_call: TRBJ2-7; cdr3_length: 11; d_call: .; clone_size: many; v_call: TRBV5-4
cdr3_aa: CSGIGSHEQYF; cdr3_nt: TGCAGTGGGATCGGATCCCACGAGCAGTACTTC; j_call: TRBJ2-7; cdr3_length: 11; d_call: .; clone_size: many; v_call: TRBV20-1
cdr3_aa: CASSLSARGRQETQYF; cdr3_nt: TGTGCCAGCAGCTTATCAGCGCGGGGGCGTCAAGAGACCCAGTACTTC; j_call: TRBJ2-5; cdr3_length: 16; d_call: .; clone_size: few; v_call: TRBV7-9
cdr3_aa: CASRYRGGTDTQYF; cdr3_nt: TGTGCCAGCAGATACAGGGGTGGGACAGATACGCAGTATTTT; j_call: TRBJ2-3; cdr3_length: 14; d_call: TRBD1; clone_size: .; v_call: TRBV12-3/TRBV12-4
cdr3_aa: CASSFSPWSTDTQYF; cdr3_nt: TGTGCCAGCAGTTTCTCGCCATGGAGCACAGATACGCAGTATTTT; j_call: TRBJ2-3; cdr3_length: 15; d_call: .; clone_size: many; v_call: TRBV12-3/TRBV12-4
cdr3_aa: CASSSPRTGGHGYTF; cdr3_nt: TGTGCCAGCAGCTCCCCCAGGACAGGGGGACATGGCTACACCTTC; j_call: TRBJ1-2; cdr3_length: 15; d_call: TRBD1; clone_size: many; v_call: TRBV11-2
cdr3_aa: CSARGSSGNTIYF; cdr3_nt: TGCAGTGCCAGAGGAAGCTCTGGAAACACCATATATTTT; j_call: TRBJ1-3; cdr3_length: 13; d_call: .; clone_size: .; v_call: TRBV20-1
cdr3_aa: CASSEKRYSGNTIYF; cdr3_nt: TGCGCCAGCAGCGAGAAGAGGTACTCTGGAAACACCATATATTTT; j_call: TRBJ1-3; cdr3_length: 15; d_call: .; clone_size: .; v_call: TRBV4-3
cdr3_aa: CASSFRGGGTDTQYF; cdr3_nt: TGTGCCAGCAGCTTCCGCGGGGGGGGCACAGATACGCAGTATTTT; j_call: TRBJ2-3; cdr3_length: 15; d_call: TRBD2; clone_size: few; v_call: TRBV7-2
cdr3_aa: CASSSGLAGDTSSGQFF; cdr3_nt: TGTGCCAGCAGTTCCGGACTAGCGGGGGATACATCGAGTGGGCAGTTCTTC; j_call: TRBJ2-1; cdr3_length: 17; d_call: TRBD2; clone_size: many; v_call: TRBV6-2/TRBV6-3
cdr3_aa: CASSEEGLFSSYEQYF; cdr3_nt: TGTGCCAGCAGCGAGGAGGGACTGTTCAGCTCCTACGAGCAGTACTTC; j_call: TRBJ2-7; cdr3_length: 16; d_call: .; clone_size: many; v_call: TRBV13
cdr3_aa: CASSQEVSGEQFF; cdr3_nt: TGCGCCAGCAGCCAAGAAGTATCCGGGGAGCAGTTCTTC; j_call: TRBJ2-1; cdr3_length: 13; d_call: .; clone_size: few; v_call: TRBV4-3
cdr3_aa: CSIEEAGNTIYF; cdr3_nt: TGCAGCATCGAGGAGGCTGGAAACACCATATATTTT; j_call: TRBJ1-3; cdr3_length: 12; d_call: .; clone_size: many; v_call: TRBV20-1
cdr3_aa: CASSLAGASSSYNEQFF; cdr3_nt: TGTGCCAGCAGCTTAGCCGGAGCCTCCAGCTCCTACAATGAGCAGTTCTTC; j_call: TRBJ2-1; cdr3_length: 17; d_call: .; clone_size: many; v_call: TRBV7-3
cdr3_aa: CASSDSNRGSTDTQYF; cdr3_nt: TGTGCCAGCAGTGACTCGAACAGGGGGAGCACAGATACGCAGTATTTT; j_call: TRBJ2-3; cdr3_length: 16; d_call: TRBD1; clone_size: many; v_call: TRBV6-4
cdr3_aa: CASRWGQGSYEQYF; cdr3_nt: TGTGCCAGCAGGTGGGGACAGGGGTCCTACGAGCAGTACTTC; j_call: TRBJ2-7; cdr3_length: 14; d_call: TRBD1; clone_size: few; v_call: TRBV6-2/TRBV6-3
cdr3_aa: CASSLIGNSNQPQHF; cdr3_nt: TGTGCCAGCAGCTTAATAGGTAATAGCAATCAGCCCCAGCATTTT; j_call: TRBJ1-5; cdr3_length: 15; d_call: .; clone_size: many; v_call: TRBV27
cdr3_aa: CASSLSGGRRQPQHF; cdr3_nt: TGTGCCAGCAGTTTAAGCGGGGGGCGCCGGCAGCCCCAGCATTTT; j_call: TRBJ1-5; cdr3_length: 15; d_call: .; clone_size: few; v_call: TRBV12-3/TRBV12-4
cdr3_aa: CASSSIGDQETQYF; cdr3_nt: TGTGCCAGCAGTAGTATAGGGGACCAAGAGACCCAGTACTTC; j_call: TRBJ2-5; cdr3_length: 14; d_call: .; clone_size: .; v_call: TRBV7-2
cdr3_aa: CASSQDRGLRNQPQHF; cdr3_nt: TGTGCCAGCAGCCAAGATCGGGGGTTGAGAAATCAGCCCCAGCATTTT; j_call: TRBJ1-5; cdr3_length: 16; d_call: .; clone_size: many; v_call: TRBV3-1
cdr3_aa: CASSLGLREPTRREQYF; cdr3_nt: TGTGCCAGCAGCTTGGGTCTGCGGGAGCCCACTCGTCGCGAGCAGTACTTC; j_call: TRBJ2-7; cdr3_length: 17; d_call: TRBD2; clone_size: .; v_call: TRBV5-4
cdr3_aa: CASSHPGRGTDNYGYTF; cdr3_nt: TGTGCCAGCAGCCATCCCGGTCGAGGGACTGATAACTATGGCTACACCTTC; j_call: TRBJ1-2; cdr3_length: 17; d_call: .; clone_size: many; v_call: TRBV11-2
cdr3_aa: CASRPGVSSYNSPLHF; cdr3_nt: TGTGCCAGCAGGCCAGGGGTGAGCTCCTATAATTCACCCCTCCACTTT; j_call: TRBJ1-6; cdr3_length: 16; d_call: .; clone_size: few; v_call: TRBV6-1
cdr3_aa: CASSQVGTSTDTQYF; cdr3_nt: TGCGCCAGCAGCCAAGTGGGGACTAGTACAGATACGCAGTATTTT; j_call: TRBJ2-3; cdr3_length: 15; d_call: TRBD2; clone_size: many; v_call: TRBV14
cdr3_aa: CASCRTSGHNEQFF; cdr3_nt: TGTGCCAGCTGTCGGACTAGCGGTCACAATGAGCAGTTCTTC; j_call: TRBJ2-1; cdr3_length: 14; d_call: TRBD2; clone_size: many; v_call: TRBV12-3/TRBV12-4
cdr3_aa: CASTFSQTQYF; cdr3_nt: TGCGCCAGCACATTCAGTCAGACCCAGTACTTC; j_call: TRBJ2-5; cdr3_length: 11; d_call: .; clone_size: many; v_call: TRBV10-2
cdr3_aa: CASSVARSMNTEAFF; cdr3_nt: TGTGCCAGCAGCGTAGCGAGGAGTATGAACACTGAAGCTTTCTTT; j_call: TRBJ1-1; cdr3_length: 15; d_call: .; clone_size: .; v_call: TRBV9
cdr3_aa: CASSPRTHEYGYTF; cdr3_nt: TGTGCCAGCAGTCCGCGGACACATGAATATGGCTACACCTTC; j_call: TRBJ1-2; cdr3_length: 14; d_call: .; clone_size: many; v_call: TRBV12-3/TRBV12-4
cdr3_aa: CASSPPGGGQTDTQYF; cdr3_nt: TGCGCCAGCAGCCCCCCGGGGGGGGGGCAAACAGATACGCAGTATTTT; j_call: TRBJ2-3; cdr3_length: 16; d_call: TRBD2; clone_size: .; v_call: TRBV4-1
cdr3_aa: CSAPRGTSGGKNIQYF; cdr3_nt: TGCAGTGCTCCTCGCGGGACTAGCGGGGGGAAAAACATTCAGTACTTC; j_call: TRBJ2-4; cdr3_length: 16; d_call: TRBD2; clone_size: once; v_call: TRBV20-1
cdr3_aa: CASSSPLGQRLGFNYGYTF; cdr3_nt: TGTGCCAGTAGTTCACCGTTGGGACAGAGGCTGGGTTTTAACTATGGCTACACCTTC; j_call: TRBJ1-2; cdr3_length: 19; d_call: TRBD1; clone_size: many; v_call: TRBV19
cdr3_aa: CASSLEQGFEAFF; cdr3_nt: TGTGCCAGCAGCTTAGAACAGGGCTTTGAAGCTTTCTTT; j_call: TRBJ1-1; cdr3_length: 13; d_call: .; clone_size: many; v_call: TRBV11-2
cdr3_aa: CASSSWTGVVPQFF; cdr3_nt: TGTGCCAGCAGTTCGTGGACAGGGGTCGTCCCCCAGTTCTTC; j_call: TRBJ2-1; cdr3_length: 14; d_call: TRBD1; clone_size: many; v_call: TRBV6-5
cdr3_aa: CASSFRSQPQHF; cdr3_nt: TGTGCCAGCAGCTTCCGGAGTCAGCCCCAGCATTTT; j_call: TRBJ1-5; cdr3_length: 12; d_call: .; clone_size: .; v_call: TRBV5-6
cdr3_aa: CASSFGIDQPTGELFF; cdr3_nt: TGCGCCAGCAGCTTCGGGATCGACCAGCCCACCGGGGAGCTGTTTTTT; j_call: TRBJ2-2; cdr3_length: 16; d_call: .; clone_size: many; v_call: TRBV5-1
cdr3_aa: CASSRTGGEDTQYF; cdr3_nt: TGCGCCAGCAGCCGGACAGGGGGCGAGGATACGCAGTATTTT; j_call: TRBJ2-3; cdr3_length: 14; d_call: TRBD1; clone_size: many; v_call: TRBV4-3
cdr3_aa: CASRRYSLTNEKLFF; cdr3_nt: TGTGCCAGCAGGCGATACAGCCTAACTAATGAAAAACTGTTTTTT; j_call: TRBJ1-4; cdr3_length: 15; d_call: .; clone_size: few; v_call: TRBV7-8
cdr3_aa: CASSLTGTGYSPLHF; cdr3_nt: TGTGCCAGCAGCCTCACCGGGACAGGGTATTCACCCCTCCACTTT; j_call: TRBJ1-6; cdr3_length: 15; d_call: TRBD1; clone_size: many; v_call: TRBV5-5
cdr3_aa: CSARDSGTSYYNEQFF; cdr3_nt: TGCAGTGCTAGAGATTCCGGGACTAGCTATTACAATGAGCAGTTCTTC; j_call: TRBJ2-1; cdr3_length: 16; d_call: TRBD2; clone_size: many; v_call: TRBV20-1
cdr3_aa: CSANGSGGPGRETQYF; cdr3_nt: TGCAGTGCTAATGGGTCCGGAGGGCCTGGGAGGGAGACCCAGTACTTC; j_call: TRBJ2-5; cdr3_length: 16; d_call: .; clone_size: .; v_call: TRBV20-1
cdr3_aa: CASSSGTGLNTEAFF; cdr3_nt: TGTGCCAGCAGTTCCGGGACAGGGTTGAACACTGAAGCTTTCTTT; j_call: TRBJ1-1; cdr3_length: 15; d_call: TRBD1; clone_size: many; v_call: TRBV7-3
cdr3_aa: CSARDPNRGENTGELFF; cdr3_nt: TGCAGTGCTAGAGATCCGAACAGGGGCGAGAACACCGGGGAGCTGTTTTTT; j_call: TRBJ2-2; cdr3_length: 17; d_call: TRBD1; clone_size: many; v_call: TRBV20-1
cdr3_aa: CASGTQGSFTEAFF; cdr3_nt: TGTGCCAGCGGAACACAGGGATCCTTCACTGAAGCTTTCTTT; j_call: TRBJ1-1; cdr3_length: 14; d_call: .; clone_size: .; v_call: TRBV27
cdr3_aa: CASSRPGQGGLENEQYF; cdr3_nt: TGTGCCAGCAGTCGGCCGGGACAGGGAGGCCTCGAGAACGAGCAGTACTTC; j_call: TRBJ2-7; cdr3_length: 17; d_call: TRBD1; clone_size: many; v_call: TRBV12-3/TRBV12-4
cdr3_aa: CSASKEWGGKPSTDTQYF; cdr3_nt: TGCAGTGCTAGCAAGGAGTGGGGCGGGAAACCCAGCACAGATACGCAGTATTTT; j_call: TRBJ2-3; cdr3_length: 18; d_call: .; clone_size: many; v_call: TRBV20-1
cdr3_aa: CSVEELRETQYF; cdr3_nt: TGCAGCGTTGAAGAATTACGAGAGACCCAGTACTTC; j_call: TRBJ2-5; cdr3_length: 12; d_call: .; clone_size: many; v_call: TRBV29-1
cdr3_aa: CASSLDKTYGYTF; cdr3_nt: TGTGCCAGCAGTCTGGACAAAACCTATGGCTACACCTTC; j_call: TRBJ1-2; cdr3_length: 13; d_call: .; clone_size: many; v_call: TRBV27
cdr3_aa: CASSSVGSVPGELFF; cdr3_nt: TGTGCCAGCAGTTCAGTAGGGTCGGTCCCCGGGGAGCTGTTTTTT; j_call: TRBJ2-2; cdr3_length: 15; d_call: .; clone_size: many; v_call: TRBV12-3/TRBV12-4
cdr3_aa: CATNDPEVEAFF; cdr3_nt: TGTGCCACCAACGACCCAGAGGTTGAAGCTTTCTTT; j_call: TRBJ1-1; cdr3_length: 12; d_call: .; clone_size: many; v_call: TRBV6-1